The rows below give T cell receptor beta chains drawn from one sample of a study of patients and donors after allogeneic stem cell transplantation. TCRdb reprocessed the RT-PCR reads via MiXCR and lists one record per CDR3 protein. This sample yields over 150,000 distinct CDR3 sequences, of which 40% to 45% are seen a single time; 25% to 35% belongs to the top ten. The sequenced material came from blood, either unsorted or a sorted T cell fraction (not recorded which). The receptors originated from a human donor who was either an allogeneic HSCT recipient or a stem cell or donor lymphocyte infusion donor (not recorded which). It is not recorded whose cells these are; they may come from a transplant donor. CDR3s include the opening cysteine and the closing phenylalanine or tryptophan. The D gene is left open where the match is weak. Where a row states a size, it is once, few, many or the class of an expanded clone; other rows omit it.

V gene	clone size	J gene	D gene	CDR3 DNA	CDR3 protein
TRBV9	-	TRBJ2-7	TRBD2	TGTGCCAGCGCAAGAGCGGGAGAAACCTACGAGCAGTACTTC	CASARAGETYEQYF
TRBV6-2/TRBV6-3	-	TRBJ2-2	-	TGTGCCAGCAGTTCCGCCGCGAACACCGGGGAGCTGTTTTTT	CASSSAANTGELFF
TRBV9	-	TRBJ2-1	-	TGTGCCTCTTCCCGGGATTTCAATGAGCAGTTCTTC	CASSRDFNEQFF
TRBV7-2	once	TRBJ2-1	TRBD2	TGTGCCAGCAGCTTCGGCGGGAGTAACAATGAGCAGTTCTTC	CASSFGGSNNEQFF
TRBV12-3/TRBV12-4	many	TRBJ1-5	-	TGTGCCAGCAGTCCAACGGACCTTCCAAATTACAATCAGCCCCAGCATTTT	CASSPTDLPNYNQPQHF
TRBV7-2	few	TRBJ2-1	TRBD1	TGTGCCAGCAGCTCAGCCGGGACAGCCTACAATGAGCAGTTCTTC	CASSSAGTAYNEQFF
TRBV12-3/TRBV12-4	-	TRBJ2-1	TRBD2	TGTGCCAGCACCTATGGAGCGGGAGGTAGAGATGAGCAGTTCTTC	CASTYGAGGRDEQFF
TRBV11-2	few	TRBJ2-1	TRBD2	TGTGCCAGCAGCTTAGGGACTAGCTCTTCCTCCTACAATGAGCAGTTCTTC	CASSLGTSSSSYNEQFF
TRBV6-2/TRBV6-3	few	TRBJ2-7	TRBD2	TGTGCCAGCAGTAGGGGCGGGACTAGCGGGAGGGCCCTCCCGTACGAGCAGTACTTC	CASSRGGTSGRALPYEQYF
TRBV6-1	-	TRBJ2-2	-	TGTGCCAGCAGTGAAGAGGGCCACGGGGAGCTGTTTTTT	CASSEEGHGELFF
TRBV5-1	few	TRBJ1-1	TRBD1	TGCGCCAGCAGTTCCGGGACAGGGGGTTGGATGAACACTGAAGCTTTCTTT	CASSSGTGGWMNTEAFF
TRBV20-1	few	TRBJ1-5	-	TGCAGTGCTAGTCCTCCAATATTGGGGCCCCAGCATTTT	CSASPPILGPQHF
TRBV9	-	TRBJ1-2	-	TGTGCCAGCAGCGTAGTGGGCGGCTATGGCTACACCTTC	CASSVVGGYGYTF
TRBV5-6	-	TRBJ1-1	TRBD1	TGTGCCAGCAGCCTTGGACAGGTAGCTTTCTTT	CASSLGQVAFF
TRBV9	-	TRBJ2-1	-	TGTGCCAGCAGCGTAGACCCTAGCGATGAGCAGTTCTTC	CASSVDPSDEQFF
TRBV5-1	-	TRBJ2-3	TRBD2	TGCGCCAGCAGCCCGATGGGACTAGCTGCCACAGATACGCAGTATTTT	CASSPMGLAATDTQYF
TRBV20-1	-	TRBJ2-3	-	TGCAGTGCTAGATCCATCGGCGGGGTCACAGATACGCAGTATTTT	CSARSIGGVTDTQYF
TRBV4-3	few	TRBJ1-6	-	TGCGCCAGCAGCCAAGCGGACACACAGGGAAGCTCCTATAATTCACCCCTCCACTTT	CASSQADTQGSSYNSPLHF
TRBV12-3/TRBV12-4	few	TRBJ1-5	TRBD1	TGTGCCAGCAGTTCCGCCCGGGGACAGGGGGCTGGTGGCAATCAGCCCCAGCATTTT	CASSSARGQGAGGNQPQHF
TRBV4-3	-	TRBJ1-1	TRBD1	TGCGCCAGCAGCCAAGACCGGACAGGGCACACTGAAGCTTTCTTT	CASSQDRTGHTEAFF
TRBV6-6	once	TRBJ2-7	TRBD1	TGTGCCAGCAGTACAGACAGGGGACCCGTTTACGAGCAGTACTTC	CASSTDRGPVYEQYF
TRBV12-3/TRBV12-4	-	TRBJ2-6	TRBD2	TGTGCCAGCAGTCGTCCGGGACTACCAGCCAACGTCCTGACTTTC	CASSRPGLPANVLTF
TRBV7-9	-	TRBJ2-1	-	TGTGCCAGCAGCTTCCTCCTAGGGGATGAGCAGTTCTTC	CASSFLLGDEQFF
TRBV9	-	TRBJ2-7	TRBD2	TGTGCCAGCAGTGACGGGACTAGCGGGAGTAGTGATGCATACGAGCAGTACTTC	CASSDGTSGSSDAYEQYF
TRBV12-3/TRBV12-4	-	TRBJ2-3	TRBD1	TGTGCCAGCAGAGCCGGGACAGGGAGAATGCGCACAGATACGCAGTATTTT	CASRAGTGRMRTDTQYF
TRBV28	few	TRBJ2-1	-	TGTGCCAGCTATATATCGGGACTTAATTACAATGAGCAGTTCTTC	CASYISGLNYNEQFF
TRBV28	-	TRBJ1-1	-	TGTGCCAGCAGTTTAGGCCGGACCGACGACTCTGAAGCTTTCTTT	CASSLGRTDDSEAFF
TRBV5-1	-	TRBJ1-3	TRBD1	TGCGCCAGCAGCGTTGCCGGGGACAGGGGAAACACCATATATTTT	CASSVAGDRGNTIYF
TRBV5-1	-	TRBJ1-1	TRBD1	TGCGCCAGCTCAGATCAGGGGGCTCGAACTGAAGCTTTCTTT	CASSDQGARTEAFF
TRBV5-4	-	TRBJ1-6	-	TGTGCCAGCAGCTTGGAGGGGGAAAATTCACCCCTCCACTTT	CASSLEGENSPLHF
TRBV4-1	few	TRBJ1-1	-	TGCGCCAGCAGCCAAGATCCCCTGAACACTGAAGCTTTCTTT	CASSQDPLNTEAFF
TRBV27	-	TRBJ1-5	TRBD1	TGCGCCAGCAGGTACAGGGGAAGCAATCAGCCCCAGCATTTT	CASRYRGSNQPQHF
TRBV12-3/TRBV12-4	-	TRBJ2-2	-	TGTGCCAGCCGCCTGGGGGAGACATACGGGGAGCTGTTTTTT	CASRLGETYGELFF
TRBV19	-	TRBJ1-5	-	TGTGCCAGTAGTATATTGACAGGTACCAATCAGCCCCAGCATTTT	CASSILTGTNQPQHF
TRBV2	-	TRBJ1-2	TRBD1	TGTGCCAGCAACGGACAGGGGGATGGCTACACCTTC	CASNGQGDGYTF
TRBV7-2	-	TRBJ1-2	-	TGTGCCAGCAGCTTATACAGGGAGGACTATGGCTACACCTTC	CASSLYREDYGYTF
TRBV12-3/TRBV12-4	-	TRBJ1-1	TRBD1	TGTGCCAGCAGTCCGCGACAGGGGGCTTGGACTGAAGCTTTCTTT	CASSPRQGAWTEAFF
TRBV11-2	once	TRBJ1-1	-	TGTGCCAGCAGCTTCCTGACCAGAATACAGGGATCTGACACTGAAGCTTTCTTT	CASSFLTRIQGSDTEAFF
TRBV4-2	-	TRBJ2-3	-	TGTGCCAGCAGCCAAGAGGGGCTAGATGGGACAGATACGCAGTATTTT	CASSQEGLDGTDTQYF
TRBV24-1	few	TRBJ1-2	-	TGTGCCACCAGTGACCTGCCCTTCCAGGGCTACACCTTC	CATSDLPFQGYTF
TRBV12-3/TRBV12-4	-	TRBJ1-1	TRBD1	TGTGCCAGCAGTTCGGGACAGGGAGCTTTCTTT	CASSSGQGAFF
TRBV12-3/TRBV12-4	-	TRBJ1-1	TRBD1	TGTGCCAGCAGTTTACGACAGGGAGGGAGAACTGAAGCTTTCTTT	CASSLRQGGRTEAFF
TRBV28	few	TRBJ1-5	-	TGTGCCAGCAGTTTCCGGGGGGTCCAGCATTTT	CASSFRGVQHF
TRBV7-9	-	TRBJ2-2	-	TGTGCCAGCAGCTTAGGACGGCTAGGCCCTTCCACCGGGGAGCTGTTTTTT	CASSLGRLGPSTGELFF
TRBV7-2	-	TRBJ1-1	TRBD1	TGTGCCAGCAGCTCTCGACAGGGGGCGAACACTGAAGCTTTCTTT	CASSSRQGANTEAFF
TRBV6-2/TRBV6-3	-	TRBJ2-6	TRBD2	TGTGCCAGCAGTTCCCCATCGCGACTAGCGGGAAGCTCTGGGGCCAACGTCCTGACTTTC	CASSSPSRLAGSSGANVLTF
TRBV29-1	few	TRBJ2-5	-	TGCAGCGTTGCACAGCGGGAGACCCAGTACTTC	CSVAQRETQYF
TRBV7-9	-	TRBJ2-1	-	TGTGCCAGCAGCTTAGCGGGGGCATTATCCTACAATGAGCAGTTCTTC	CASSLAGALSYNEQFF
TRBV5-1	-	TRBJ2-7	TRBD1	TGCGCCAGCAGCGCATCCGGGACAGGGGACGAGCAGTACTTC	CASSASGTGDEQYF
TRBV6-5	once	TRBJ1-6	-	TGTGCCAGCGGAGAGGAGAATATGAATTCACCCCTCCACTTT	CASGEENMNSPLHF
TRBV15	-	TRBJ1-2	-	TGTGCCACCAGCAGAGATGTAGGGGAGGGGCACTATGGCTACACCTTC	CATSRDVGEGHYGYTF
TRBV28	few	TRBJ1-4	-	TGTGCCAGCAGTTTACAAGCCGGGGCCGTGAAGGAAAAACTGTTTTTT	CASSLQAGAVKEKLFF
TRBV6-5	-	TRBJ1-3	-	TGTGCCAGCACCTGGTCGGGCAAGGGGAACACCATATATTTT	CASTWSGKGNTIYF
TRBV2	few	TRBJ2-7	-	TGTGCCAGCAGTGACCCTAGTTACGAGCAGTACTTC	CASSDPSYEQYF
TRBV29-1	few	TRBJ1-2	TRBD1	TGCAGCGTGGCGACAGGGTATGGCTACACCTTC	CSVATGYGYTF
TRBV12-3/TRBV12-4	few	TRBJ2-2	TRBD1	TGTGCCAGCAGTCCGGGACAGGGGCTCGACACCGGGGAGCTGTTTTTT	CASSPGQGLDTGELFF
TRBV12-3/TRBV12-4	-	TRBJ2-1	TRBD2	TGTGCCAGCAGCACGAGGACTAGCGGGAGTAGTAATGAGCAGTTCTTC	CASSTRTSGSSNEQFF
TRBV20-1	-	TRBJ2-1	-	TGCAGTGCTAGAGGGGTTTCCGGGACCCTGGAGGATGAGCAGTTCTTC	CSARGVSGTLEDEQFF
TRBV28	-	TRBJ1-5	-	TGTGCCAGCAGTGGCTCGGGGGAGAGCAATCAGCCCCAGCATTTT	CASSGSGESNQPQHF
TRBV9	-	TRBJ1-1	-	TGTGCCAGCAGCGTCGGGCCCACCAACACTGAAGCTTTCTTT	CASSVGPTNTEAFF